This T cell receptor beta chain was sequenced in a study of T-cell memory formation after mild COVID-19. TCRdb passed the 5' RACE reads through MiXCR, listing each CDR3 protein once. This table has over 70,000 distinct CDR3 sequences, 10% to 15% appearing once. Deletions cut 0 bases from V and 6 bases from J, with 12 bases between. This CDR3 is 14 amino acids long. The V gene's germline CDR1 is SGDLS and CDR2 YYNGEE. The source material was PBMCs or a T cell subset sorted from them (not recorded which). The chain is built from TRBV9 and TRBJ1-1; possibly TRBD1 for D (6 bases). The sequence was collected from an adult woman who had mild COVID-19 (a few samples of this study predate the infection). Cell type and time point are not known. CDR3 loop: CASSVGGGGAEAFF. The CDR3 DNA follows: TGTGCCAGCAGCGTAGGGGGGGGCGGCGCTGAAGCTTTCTTT.